Listed here are 22 T cell receptor beta chains from one sample, sequenced in a study of regulatory T cells in long-lasting Graves disease. HTBI primers from iRepertoire and Arm-PCR of CDR3 regions yielded the TCR beta libraries. TCRdb independently ran MiXCR on the multiplex PCR reads; one entry per CDR3 protein. Among some 370,000 distinct CDR3 sequences, about 23% were seen once, and the ten largest hold 25% to 35%. Indicated time point: persistent/refractory GD, antithyroid drugs over 5 years with positive TRAb. PBMC-extracted RNA yielded the TCR library. The source was peripheral blood mononuclear cells (PBMCs), collected when the disease was refractory, from a patient treated with antithyroid drugs. Receptor source: a middle-aged woman with Graves disease.

This clonotype has at least ten counts. V gene TRBV10-3 combines with J gene TRBJ1-2, with a possible D match to TRBD1 (5 bases). This CDR3 has 15 residues. Germline V gene data show CDR1 as ENHRY and CDR2 as SYGVKD. V was pared by 7 bases and J by 4 bases, with 19 bases between. The CDR3 sequence: CAIKVDQGFGYGYTF. CDR3 bases: TGTGCCATCAAGGTGGACCAGGGTTTTGGCTATGGCTACACCTTC.

This clonotype appeared many times. The chain has TRBV5-1 and TRBJ1-1; D is perhaps TRBD1 (6 bases). Germline V lookup: CDR1 SGHRS, CDR2 YFSETQ. The ends were cut back, 1 base at V and 6 bases at J, with 13 bases in the middle. The CDR3 runs to 14 residues. The CDR3 here is CASSLIQGRAEAFF. CDR3 coding DNA: TGCGCCAGCAGCTTGATACAGGGACGGGCTGAAGCTTTCTTT.

This rearrangement joins TRBV7-8 to TRBJ2-7; 9 nucleotides line up with TRBD2. In germline, CDR1 is SGHVS, CDR2 FQNEAQ. The CDR3 runs 16 residues. Losses at the gene ends were 2 bases for V and 5 bases for J; bases not matched to a gene: 10. In DNA form, the CDR3 reads TGTGCCAGCAGCTTACTTATAGCGGGAGACATGGACGAGCAGTACTTC. As protein: CASSLLIAGDMDEQYF.

This clonotype was counted at least ten times. The chain has TRBV28 and TRBJ2-7; TRBD2 aligns across 9 bases. The J segment lost 9 bases and the V segment lost 6 bases, leaving 15 bases of the junction unmatched. The germline V gene encodes CDR1 MDHEN and CDR2 SYDVKM. The CDR3 covers 15 residues. CDR3 amino acids: CASSPSGLAGVGQYF. CDR3 nucleotides: TGTGCCAGCAGCCCCTCGGGACTAGCCGGAGTAGGGCAGTACTTC. Filled out from reference TRBV28 and TRBJ2-7, the complete variable domain reads DVKVTQSSRYLVKRTGEKVFLECVQDMDHENMFWYRQDPGLGLRLIYFSYDVKMKEKGDIPEGYSVSREKKERFSLILESASTNQTSMYLCASSPSGLAGVGQYFGPGTRLTVT.

This clonotype was seen at least ten times. The CDR3 loop is CASSPLGTRETQYF. The CDR3 coding sequence is TGTGCCAGCAGTCCCCTAGGGACAAGGGAGACCCAGTACTTC. The V call is TRBV28, the J call TRBJ2-5; weak D call: TRBD1 (6 bases). V was shortened by 5 bases and J by 5 bases, with 15 bases between the two germline ends. CDR1 is MDHEN, CDR2 SYDVKM, per germline. This CDR3 has 14 amino acids.

With regard to this clonotype: This may arise from a read error, as a much more abundant clone is one base away. The J gene is TRBJ2-5, the V gene TRBV7-6; 8 nucleotides line up with TRBD2. Germline V gene sequence: CDR1 SGHVS, CDR2 FNYEAQ. This CDR3 has 15 residues. The DNA of the CDR3 is TGTGCCAGCAGCTCAACGCCGCCGGGGGGGAAGACCCAGCACTTC. This codes for CASSSTPPGGKTQHF.

This clonotype was seen repeatedly, ten times or more. The chain is built from TRBV28 and TRBJ1-1; D is perhaps TRBD1 (6 bases). This CDR3 contains 15 residues. Germline V gene sequence: CDR1 MDHEN, CDR2 SYDVKM. The V gene lost 6 bases and the J gene lost 5 bases, with 19 bases spanning the gap. The CDR3: CASSQRQVGKTEAFF. CDR3 bases: TGTGCCAGCAGCCAAAGACAGGTGGGGAAGACTGAAGCTTTCTTT. Using reference TRBV28 and TRBJ1-1 for the parts outside the CDR3, the full variable domain is DVKVTQSSRYLVKRTGEKVFLECVQDMDHENMFWYRQDPGLGLRLIYFSYDVKMKEKGDIPEGYSVSREKKERFSLILESASTNQTSMYLCASSQRQVGKTEAFFGQGTRLTVV.

This sequence joins TRBV10-1 and TRBJ2-2; D is ambiguous. Germline V lookup: CDR1 WNHNN, CDR2 SYGVQD (reference sequence). V shed 5 bases and J shed 2 bases, with 12 bases lying between them. There are 15 residues in the CDR3. The chain's CDR3 is CASSHSQANTGELFF. The CDR3 DNA reads TGCGCCAGCAGTCACAGTCAAGCAAACACCGGGGAGCTGTTTTTT.

Comments on this clonotype: A read error is possible here, since a much larger clone lies one base away. The V call is TRBV12-3 or TRBV12-4, the J call TRBJ1-1, with 7 positions matching TRBD1. The CDR3 is 15 residues long. Losses at the gene ends were 7 bases for V and 3 bases for J; bases not matched to a gene: 11. Here the CDR3 reads CASTNRGTVDTEAFF. CDR3 nucleotides: TGTGCCAGCACTAATAGGGGGACAGTGGACACTGAAGCTTTCTTT.

This clonotype was picked up many times. V is TRBV12-3 or TRBV12-4 and J is TRBJ2-5; D may be TRBD2 (6 bases). The CDR3 extends over 12 amino acids. V lost 8 bases to trimming and J lost 5 bases, with 12 bases between them. The CDR3 protein is CASGFGGETQYF. CDR3 nucleotide sequence: TGTGCCAGCGGGTTTGGGGGGGAGACCCAGTACTTC.

Remarks on this clonotype: Given a much more abundant clone one base away, this may be a read error. The chain uses TRBV6-4 and TRBJ2-7; no clear D gene. Trimming cost V 4 bases and J 6 bases, with 19 bases left between them. The germline gives CDR1 MRHNA, CDR2 SNTAGT. CDR3 length: 15 residues. CDR3 sequence (DNA): TGTGCCAGCAGTGGCGAAGTCAGCTTGGGATCCGAGCAGTACTTC. Translating gives CASSGEVSLGSEQYF.

This clonotype was counted ten times or more. This chain connects TRBV11-2 to TRBJ2-7; 7 nucleotides align to TRBD2. After removal of 5 bases from V and 6 bases from J, the junction contained 10 bases not matched to a gene. CDR3 size: 14 residues. Germline assignment: CDR1 SGHAT and CDR2 FQNNGV. Here the CDR3 reads CASSRTSAGLEQYF. The CDR3 DNA reads as TGTGCCAGCAGCCGCACTAGCGCGGGGCTCGAGCAGTACTTC.

This clonotype was seen only a few times. The chain uses TRBV20-1 and TRBJ2-2, with 7 bases lining up with TRBD1. Germline V CDR1 and CDR2: DFQATT, SNEGSKA (reference sequence). J lost 4 bases, V lost 5 bases, and 1 base had no gene match. The CDR3 has 12 amino acids. The CDR3 reads CSAWDSTGELFF. The CDR3, as DNA: TGCAGTGCTTGGGACAGCACCGGGGAGCTGTTTTTT.

This clonotype was counted between two and nine times. The J gene is TRBJ1-1, the V gene TRBV6-2 or TRBV6-3; 9 bases fit TRBD1. Germline V gene lookup returns CDR1 MNHEY and CDR2 SVGEGT. The J segment lost 1 base and the V segment lost 2 bases, leaving 8 bases of the junction unmatched. The CDR3 extends over 17 amino acids. CDR3 sequence: CASSYGLTGGRNTEAFF. DNA of the CDR3: TGTGCCAGCAGTTACGGTCTGACAGGGGGGAGGAACACTGAAGCTTTCTTT.

This clonotype was recorded at least ten times. The chain recombines TRBV28 with TRBJ1-2, with 7 bases lining up with TRBD1. The ends lost 1 base at V and 8 bases at J; junction bases unmatched: 7. Per the germline V gene, CDR1 is MDHEN and CDR2 is SYDVKM. This CDR3 spans 14 amino acids. CDR3 amino acids: CASSLYRGQGGYTF. DNA for the CDR3: TGTGCCAGCAGTTTATATAGGGGGCAAGGCGGCTACACCTTC.

This clonotype was found many times. V usage is TRBV2 and J usage is TRBJ2-4, with D perhaps TRBD1 or TRBD2 (5 bases each). The ends were cut back, 2 bases at V and 6 bases at J, with 8 bases in the middle. The CDR3 consists of 13 residues. Germline-derived CDR1 and CDR2 are SNHLY and FYNNEI. The CDR3 nucleotides are TGTGCCAGCAGTGAACAGGGAGTAAACATTCAGTACTTC. It translates to CASSEQGVNIQYF.

The chain links TRBV7-9 to TRBJ1-2; D may be TRBD1 (6 bases). The germline V gene encodes CDR1 SEHNR and CDR2 FQNEAQ (reference sequence). Trimming took 7 bases from V and 2 from J, leaving 23 bases between them. The CDR3 runs to 17 residues. The CDR3: CASNIHLSGDINYGYTF. The CDR3 DNA reads TGTGCCAGCAACATCCACCTCTCAGGGGATATCAACTATGGCTACACCTTC.

This clonotype was counted only a few times. V is TRBV2 and J is TRBJ2-7, with 8 bases matching TRBD2. V lost 9 bases and J lost 2; bases outside the gene matches: 6. Germline V gene data show CDR1 as SNHLY and CDR2 as FYNNEI. The CDR3 sequence is 13 residues long. The CDR3 is CASKRELAYEQYF. The CDR3 coding sequence is TGTGCCAGTAAGCGGGAGTTGGCCTACGAGCAGTACTTC.

The sample holds many counts of this clonotype. The CDR3: CASSFLPRGQTQYF. The CDR3 coding sequence is TGTGCCAGCAGTTTCCTCCCGAGGGGACAGACCCAGTACTTC. The J gene is TRBJ2-5, the V gene TRBV28; either TRBD1 or TRBD2 may fit D (5 bases each). Germline CDR1 and CDR2: MDHEN and SYDVKM. Trimming took off 3 bases at V and 6 bases at J, with 14 bases between the two ends. The length of the CDR3 is 14 residues.

This clonotype has more than one count but fewer than ten. The chain combines TRBV29-1 with TRBJ1-3, with unresolved D. CDR1 is SQVTM, CDR2 ANQGSEA, per germline. CDR3 length equals 11 residues. The V end lost 8 bases, the J end lost 3 bases, and 8 bases lay between the germline ends. The CDR3 sequence is CSMYSGNTIYF. In DNA form, the CDR3 reads TGCAGCATGTACAGTGGAAACACCATATATTTT.

Notes on this clonotype: A much larger clone differs from this one at a single base, so this may be a read error. The rearrangement joins TRBV6-5 to TRBJ2-7, with no clear D. Germline lookup yields CDR1 MNHEY and CDR2 SVGAGI. This CDR3 spans 15 amino acids. The CDR3 is CAGSYKTARSYEQYF. CDR3 coding DNA: TGTGCCGGCAGTTACAAAACGGCGCGCTCCTACGAGCAGTACTTC.

The rearrangement links TRBV28 to TRBJ1-5, with D maybe TRBD1 (5 bases). CDR3 size: 12 residues. From germline, CDR1 is MDHEN and CDR2 SYDVKM. Trimming took off 11 bases at V and 4 bases at J, with 12 bases between the two ends. CDR3: CAGGRGNQPQHF. DNA of the CDR3: TGTGCCGGGGGGAGGGGAAATCAGCCCCAGCATTTT. The full variable domain, in which reference TRBV28 and TRBJ1-5 provide the parts outside the CDR3, is DVKVTQSSRYLVKRTGEKVFLECVQDMDHENMFWYRQDPGLGLRLIYFSYDVKMKEKGDIPEGYSVSREKKERFSLILESASTNQTSMYLCAGGRGNQPQHFGDGTRLSIL.